One sample yielded the 7 T cell receptor beta chains listed below, sequenced in a study of shared clonotypes between healthy human individuals (dated by TCRdb to 2020 to 2022). Libraries were prepared through the immunoSEQ multiplex PCR assay. Sourced from immuneACCESS, this table was stored by TCRdb with only in-frame sequences that have V and J called. A share of the clones is absent; for the studies checked, an unresolved V gene accounts for under half, and the remainder has no known explanation. The table for this sample lists a few million clones; over 85% of them were counted only once. Around 0.14% of the sample comes from the top ten. Sequencing was performed on naive CD4+ T cells sorted from blood. The cell subset or site label, as the study defines it: CD45RA+ positively selected. The receptors here all came from a man aged 18 to 30 in good health.

CDR3 region: CASSRGGATEAFF. The CDR3 DNA is TGTGCCAGCTCCCGGGGAGGGGCGACTGAAGCTTTCTTT. V gene TRBV28 combines with J gene TRBJ1-1; D possibly corresponds to TRBD1 (5 bases). V was trimmed by 8 bases and J by 5 bases, leaving 15 bases between them. Per the germline V gene, CDR1 is MDHEN and CDR2 is SYDVKM. This CDR3 region has 13 residues. Full variable domain (remainder filled in from reference TRBV28 and TRBJ1-1): DVKVTQSSRYLVKRTGEKVFLECVQDMDHENMFWYRQDPGLGLRLIYFSYDVKMKEKGDIPEGYSVSREKKERFSLILESASTNQTSMYLCASSRGGATEAFFGQGTRLTVV.

The CDR3 sequence: CAISGPDGPWQFF. For the CDR3, the DNA is TGTGCCATCAGTGGACCCGACGGGCCCTGGCAGTTCTTC. The V gene is TRBV10-3, the J gene TRBJ2-1; no firm D call. CDR1 and CDR2 (germline): ENHRY, SYGVKD. CDR3 size: 13 residues. V gave up 4 bases and J gave up 12 bases, with 16 bases separating them.

V is TRBV28 and J is TRBJ2-7; weak D call: TRBD2 (5 bases). The germline V gene has CDR1 MDHEN and CDR2 SYDVKM. The CDR3 sequence is 15 residues long. The V end was cut by 8 bases, the J end by 2 bases, with 19 bases between. CDR3 coding DNA: TGTGCCAGCTTCTCGACCCGGACCGGGACCTACGAGCAGTACTTC. It specifies CASFSTRTGTYEQYF.

Turning to this clone: This CDR3 is also generated by other DNA sequences in the sample. V usage is TRBV7-2 and J usage is TRBJ2-2, with 9 bases lining up with TRBD2. Germline CDR1 and CDR2: SGHTA and FQGNSA. CDR3 length: 16 amino acids. Losses at the gene ends were 1 base for V and 3 bases for J; bases not matched to a gene: 3. The CDR3 here is CASSLVAGVDTGELFF. The CDR3 region has the DNA TGTGCCAGCAGCTTAGTAGCGGGAGTGGACACCGGGGAGCTGTTTTTT.

DNA for the CDR3: TGTGCCTGGAGGCGTGAACTAGGTACCGGGGAGCTGTTTTTT. This sequence encodes CAWRRELGTGELFF. V and J are TRBV30 and TRBJ2-2, with D perhaps TRBD2 (5 bases). The V gene lost 3 bases and the J gene lost 5 bases, with 13 bases spanning the gap. The CDR3 consists of 14 residues. Germline V gene data show CDR1 as GTSNPN and CDR2 as SVGIG (reference sequence).

The V gene is TRBV5-4, the J gene TRBJ1-6; no definite D call. Germline lookup yields CDR1 SGHNT and CDR2 YYREEE (reference sequence). The V end lost 1 base, the J end lost 3 bases, and 5 bases lay between the germline ends. The CDR3 is 14 amino acids. Here the CDR3 reads CASSLPVYNSPLHF. CDR3 DNA sequence: TGTGCCAGCAGCTTGCCCGTCTATAATTCACCCCTCCACTTT.

This chain joins TRBV11-2 and TRBJ1-4; no clear D. The CDR3 totals 14 residues. Germline V gene lookup returns CDR1 SGHAT and CDR2 FQNNGV. The ends were cut back, 5 bases at V and 0 bases at J, with 7 bases in the middle. CDR3 in amino acids: CASSQGTTNEKLFF. The CDR3 DNA sequence: TGTGCCAGCAGCCAAGGGACAACTAATGAAAAACTGTTTTTT.